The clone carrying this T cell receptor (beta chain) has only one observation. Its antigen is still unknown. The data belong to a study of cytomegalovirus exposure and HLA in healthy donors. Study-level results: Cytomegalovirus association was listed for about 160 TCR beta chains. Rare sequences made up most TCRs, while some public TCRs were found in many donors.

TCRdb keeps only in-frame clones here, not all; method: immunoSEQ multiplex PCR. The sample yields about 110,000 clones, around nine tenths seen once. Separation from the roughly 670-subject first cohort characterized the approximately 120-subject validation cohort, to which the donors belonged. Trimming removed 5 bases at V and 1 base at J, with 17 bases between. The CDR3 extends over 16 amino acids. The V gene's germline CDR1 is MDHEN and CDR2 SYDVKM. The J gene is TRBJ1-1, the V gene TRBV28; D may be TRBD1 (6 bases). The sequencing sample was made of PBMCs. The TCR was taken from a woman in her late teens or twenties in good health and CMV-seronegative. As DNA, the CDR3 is TGTGCCAGCAGTCCCAACGGGGGGGCTGAGAACACTGAAGCTTTCTTT. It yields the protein CASSPNGGAENTEAFF.